One and the same sample provided the 20 T cell receptor beta chains below, sequenced in a study of cytomegalovirus exposure and HLA in healthy donors (TCRdb year 2017). Libraries were made using the immunoSEQ multiplex PCR assay. The table was pulled from immuneACCESS by TCRdb, which kept in-frame rearrangements only. Such tables lose some clones; where checked, under half of the loss comes from unresolved V genes, and the rest has no known cause. This sample is represented by about 400,000 clones; 75% to 90% of them were singletons. The top ten clonotypes cover roughly 0.83% of the sample. The specimen sequenced was PBMCs. These receptors were obtained from a woman aged 18-29 years in good health and CMV-seronegative.

This chain links TRBV5-5 with TRBJ1-1; tentatively, D is TRBD1 (5 bases). V was pared by 0 bases and J by 5 bases, with 14 bases between. The length of the CDR3 is 15 residues. The V gene's germline CDR1 is SGHKS and CDR2 YYEKEE (reference sequence). CDR3 nucleotides: TGTGCCAGCAGCTTGGATCCGGGGGGGTTGACTGAAGCTTTCTTT. Protein product: CASSLDPGGLTEAFF.

The J gene is TRBJ2-2, the V gene TRBV9; D gene uncertain. CDR1 is SGDLS, CDR2 YYNGEE, per germline. V was clipped by 3 bases and J by 3 bases, with 12 bases between them. CDR3 length: 15 amino acids. The CDR3 DNA reads TGTGCCAGCAGCGGCGTCGGGTTGGACACCGGGGAGCTGTTTTTT. The encoded protein is CASSGVGLDTGELFF.

The chain joins TRBV29-1 to TRBJ2-7; 7 bases agree with TRBD2. CDR3 size: 14 residues. Per the germline V gene, CDR1 is SQVTM and CDR2 is ANQGSEA. V shed 0 bases and J 0 bases; nucleotides not matched to a gene: 2. The CDR3 loop is CSVEDRGSSYEQYF. In DNA form, the CDR3 reads TGCAGCGTTGAAGATCGCGGGAGCTCCTACGAGCAGTACTTC.

This sequence joins TRBV29-1 and TRBJ2-7; 9 positions agree with TRBD1. V was pared by 4 bases and J by 3 bases, with 4 bases of the junction left unmatched. The CDR3 spans 13 residues. Germline loops: CDR1 SQVTM, CDR2 ANQGSEA. In DNA form, the CDR3 reads TGCAGCGTTGGCGGACAGGGGTACTACGAGCAGTACTTC. Translating gives CSVGGQGYYEQYF.

The chain combines TRBV30 with TRBJ2-7; 8 bases agree with TRBD2. The CDR3 has 17 amino acids. From germline, CDR1 is GTSNPN and CDR2 SVGIG (reference sequence). The trim removed 3 bases at V and 3 bases at J, leaving 16 bases unmatched. CDR3 sequence: CAWSPGPVKREFYEQYF. CDR3 in DNA: TGTGCCTGGAGCCCGGGCCCGGTGAAGCGGGAGTTCTACGAGCAGTACTTC.

CDR3 amino acids: CASSYSGAGGSPLHF. The CDR3 DNA is TGTGCCAGCAGTTACTCTGGGGCAGGGGGATCACCCCTCCACTTT. This chain links TRBV6-5 with TRBJ1-6; 7 positions match TRBD1. After removal of 0 bases from V and 10 bases from J, the junction contained 6 bases not matched to a gene. The germline V gene has CDR1 MNHEY and CDR2 SVGAGI. CDR3 length equals 15 residues.

This clone was detected only once. V and J are TRBV6-1 and TRBJ1-6; the D is unclear. V was shortened by 6 bases and J by 8 bases, with 14 bases between the two germline ends. Looked up from germline, CDR1 is MNHNS and CDR2 is SASEGT. CDR3 length equals 14 residues. CDR3 protein: CASRGRARDSPLHF. DNA for the CDR3: TGTGCCAGCAGAGGGAGGGCTAGGGATTCACCCCTCCACTTT.

The V and J genes are TRBV5-6 and TRBJ1-1; tentative D call: TRBD1 (5 bases). With 4 bases removed from V and 8 bases from J, the gap between germline ends came to 18 bases. The V gene's germline CDR1 is SGHDT and CDR2 YYEEEE. The CDR3 loop spans 14 amino acids. The CDR3 is CASSMGLPPREAFF. CDR3 nucleotide sequence: TGTGCCAGCAGCATGGGGCTTCCGCCAAGAGAAGCTTTCTTT.

This chain connects TRBV7-8 to TRBJ2-1; no definite D call. V lost 1 base, J lost 3 bases, and 7 bases lay in between. CDR1 is SGHVS, CDR2 FQNEAQ, per germline. CDR3 length: 14 residues. CDR3 region: CASSLGGNYNEQFF. The CDR3 coding sequence is TGTGCCAGCAGCTTAGGAGGAAACTACAATGAGCAGTTCTTC.

The chain employs TRBV13 and TRBJ1-3; weak D call: TRBD1 (6 bases). Germline loops: CDR1 PRHDT, CDR2 FYEKMQ (reference sequence). Trimming removed 7 bases from V and 4 bases from J, with 14 bases in between. This CDR3 comprises 14 residues. This chain's CDR3 is CASKESGAGNTIYF. CDR3 bases: TGTGCCAGCAAGGAGTCAGGGGCAGGAAACACCATATATTTT. The full variable domain, completed using reference TRBV13 and TRBJ1-3, is AAGVIQSPRHLIKEKRETATLKCYPIPRHDTVYWYQQGPGQDPQFLISFYEKMQSDKGSIPDRFSAQQFSDYHSELNMSSLELGDSALYFCASKESGAGNTIYFGEGSWLTVV.

The chain is built from TRBV7-3 and TRBJ2-7; 11 positions agree with TRBD2. V lost 4 bases to trimming and J lost 7 bases; unmatched junction nucleotides: 3. Germline assignment: CDR1 SGHTA and CDR2 FQGTGA. The CDR3 contains 13 residues. CDR3 DNA sequence: TGTGCCAGCAGCTCCGGACTAGCGGGTGAGCAGTACTTC. Its protein is CASSSGLAGEQYF.

The chain is built from TRBV30 and TRBJ2-4, with 7 bases identical to TRBD1. The germline V gene encodes CDR1 GTSNPN and CDR2 SVGIG (reference sequence). This CDR3 contains 15 residues. Germline trimming cut 6 bases from V and 1 base from J; bases unmatched to any gene: 9. The CDR3 DNA reads as TGTGCCTGCTCAGACAGGGCGCTGGCCAAAAACATTCAGTACTTC. Protein sequence: CACSDRALAKNIQYF.

V usage is TRBV30 and J usage is TRBJ2-2; a possible D gene is TRBD2 (5 bases). Trimming cost V 6 bases and J 10 bases, with 33 bases left between them. The CDR3 loop spans 18 amino acids. Germline CDR1 reads GTSNPN; CDR2 reads SVGIG (reference sequence). In DNA, the CDR3 is TGTGCCTGCGCCCCCACCTCAGCCAAACCAGAAGGAGGAAAGGAGCTGTTTTTT. It translates to CACAPTSAKPEGGKELFF.

The CDR3 sequence: CASSRVGTGKEQYF. CDR3 nucleotide sequence: TGTGCCAGCAGCCGTGTAGGGACAGGGAAAGAGCAGTACTTC. The J gene is TRBJ2-7, the V gene TRBV6-5; 9 nucleotides match TRBD1. V lost 6 bases, J lost 7 bases, and 10 bases stayed unmatched. The CDR3 spans 14 residues. Germline V gene data show CDR1 as MNHEY and CDR2 as SVGAGI.

The rearrangement uses TRBV5-8 and TRBJ1-1; the match to TRBD1 covers 9 bases. V shed 3 bases, J shed 6 bases, and the junction held 0 bases outside the gene matches. Germline lookup yields CDR1 SGHTS and CDR2 YDEGEE. This CDR3 has 12 residues. The CDR3 reads CASSWTGAEAFF. CDR3 sequence (DNA): TGTGCCAGCAGCTGGACAGGGGCTGAAGCTTTCTTT.

The CDR3 reads CASSVVPTVMNTEAFF. The CDR3 DNA sequence: TGTGCCAGCAGCGTCGTACCTACAGTTATGAACACTGAAGCTTTCTTT. The chain has TRBV9 and TRBJ1-1; D not certain. The germline gives CDR1 SGDLS, CDR2 YYNGEE. The CDR3 has 16 residues. With 2 bases removed from V and 0 bases from J, the gap between germline ends came to 14 bases. Drawing the rest from reference TRBV9 and TRBJ1-1, the complete variable domain is DSGVTQTPKHLITATGQRVTLRCSPRSGDLSVYWYQQSLDQGLQFLIQYYNGEERAKGNILERFSAQQFPDLHSELNLSSLELGDSALYFCASSVVPTVMNTEAFFGQGTRLTVV.

The chain combines TRBV11-2 with TRBJ1-3; D is possibly TRBD1 (6 bases). The V end was cut by 3 bases, the J end by 3 bases, with 15 bases between. This CDR3 has 16 residues. CDR1 is SGHAT, CDR2 FQNNGV, per germline. CDR3 residues: CASSLGRGGRGNTIYF. CDR3 bases: TGTGCCAGCAGCTTGGGTAGGGGGGGCCGTGGAAACACCATATATTTT.

The chain is built from TRBV27 and TRBJ2-5, with TRBD1 identical over 7 bases. V lost 5 bases, J lost 2 bases, and 8 bases stayed unmatched. Germline V gene sequence: CDR1 MNHEY, CDR2 SMNVEV (reference sequence). The CDR3 has 15 residues. The CDR3 is CASSLLGQYQETQYF. The CDR3 DNA reads as TGTGCCAGCAGTCTCCTGGGACAGTATCAAGAGACCCAGTACTTC.

This chain joins TRBV30 and TRBJ1-3; the D is unclear. Germline CDR1 reads GTSNPN; CDR2 reads SVGIG (reference sequence). The CDR3 loop spans 11 amino acids. V lost 4 bases and J 4 bases, leaving 5 bases between the germline ends. This chain's CDR3 is CAWTVGNTIYF. In DNA, the CDR3 is TGTGCCTGGACAGTCGGAAACACCATATATTTT.

Written as DNA, the CDR3 is TGTGCCAGCAGCCCGCAGGGTAACTATGGCTACACCTTC. The encoded protein is CASSPQGNYGYTF. The V call is TRBV7-9, the J call TRBJ1-2, with D possibly being TRBD1 (5 bases). The V gene's germline CDR1 is SEHNR and CDR2 FQNEAQ (reference sequence). V gave up 5 bases and J gave up 1 base, with 8 bases separating them. The CDR3 is made up of 13 amino acids. The full variable domain, in which reference TRBV7-9 and TRBJ1-2 provide the parts outside the CDR3, is DTGVSQNPRHKITKRGQNVTFRCDPISEHNRLYWYRQTLGQGPEFLTYFQNEAQLEKSRLLSDRFSAERPKGSFSTLEIQRTEQGDSAMYLCASSPQGNYGYTFGSGTRLTVV.